This record covers a single TCR beta chain. Its matching antigen is unknown. Relative to the germline gene, one junction end is altered; a read error may explain this. This same CDR3 is encoded by further DNA sequences in the sample. The data were obtained in a study of cytomegalovirus exposure and HLA in healthy donors. Study-level information: HLA-typed donors contributed some 85 million unique TCRs, which were held in an early data release.

This CDR3 contains 14 residues. Germline assignment: CDR1 SGHRS and CDR2 YFSETQ. Whole-study findings and limits: Later on, a genetic analysis was performed. It linked a missense variant in DCLRE1C with V- and J-gene trimming of TCR beta.

Both 60 Vbeta primers and 13 Jbeta primers went into the PCR. Method: immunoSEQ multiplex PCR; TCRdb's copy keeps in-frame clones and lacks some. The sample consists of some 130,000 clones, around 63% of them appearing once. Material for sequencing was PBMCs. The V gene is TRBV5-1, the J gene TRBJ2-7; D gene uncertain. This TCR was sampled from a human donor in good health. CDR3 nucleotides: TGTGCCAGCCGCTTCGGTGCGGCTTCCTACGAGCAGTACTTC. Translation gives CASRFGAASYEQYF.